The clone carrying this T cell receptor beta chain was recorded many times. Its antigen is unidentified. This record belongs to a study of Graves' ophthalmopathy and Graves' hyperthyroidism. CDR1 and CDR2 (germline): LGHNA, YSLEER. The CDR3 has 15 amino acids. V lost 1 base and J lost 4, with 13 bases in between. The study, taken as a whole, reports: Researchers report that a 13-signature model separated ophthalmopathy from stable hyperthyroidism, posting about 88% sensitivity and roughly 83% specificity.

The diagnosis combined clinical symptoms, thyroxine, TRAb, thyroid ultrasound and orbital computed tomography scans. RNA served as the template for amplifying TCR beta CDR3 regions. An initial RT-PCR round employing HTBI primers preceded a second-round multiplex PCR. Each CDR3 protein is one row after TCRdb ran MiXCR on the multiplex PCR reads. Of about 370,000 distinct CDR3 sequences in the sample, about 17% were seen once. Sequencing input: peripheral blood. The chain couples TRBV4-3 to TRBJ1-1, with a possible D match to TRBD1 (5 bases). The receptor was derived from a woman aged 18-29 years with Graves' ophthalmopathy. DNA of the CDR3: TGCGCCAGCAGCCAAGCTAGCGGGGGGTTCACTGAAGCTTTCTTT. Its translation: CASSQASGGFTEAFF.